These 18 T cell receptor beta chains originate from one sample sequenced in a study of cytomegalovirus exposure and HLA in healthy donors. Use of 60 Vbeta and 13 Jbeta primers characterized the PCR. Sequenced by immunoSEQ multiplex PCR; TCRdb stores in-frame clones only, minus some. Among roughly 150,000 clones listed, 65% to 90% were seen once. The specimen sequenced was PBMCs. The receptors here all came from a male donor in good health and CMV-seronegative.

The chain joins TRBV2 to TRBJ1-2; D ambiguous. This CDR3 region has 12 residues. The germline V gene encodes CDR1 SNHLY and CDR2 FYNNEI. Trimming removed 4 bases at V and 6 bases at J, with 9 bases between. CDR3 protein: CASSAESDGYTF. The CDR3 region has the DNA TGTGCCAGCAGTGCCGAGTCGGATGGCTACACCTTC.

V is TRBV6-5 and J is TRBJ2-7; D possibly corresponds to TRBD1 (6 bases). This CDR3 contains 15 residues. CDR1 MNHEY and CDR2 SVGAGI come from the germline V gene. The V end was cut by 5 bases, the J end by 2 bases, with 16 bases between. The CDR3 reads CASSGRDTRTYEQYF. Written as DNA, the CDR3 is TGTGCCAGCAGTGGCCGGGACACGCGAACCTACGAGCAGTACTTC.

The genes are TRBV5-6 and TRBJ2-4, with a tentative D call TRBD2 (5 bases). V was cut by 4 bases and J by 5 bases, with 13 bases left in between. The germline V gene encodes CDR1 SGHDT and CDR2 YYEEEE. The CDR3 runs 14 residues. The CDR3 loop is CASSVGPGENIQYF. CDR3 sequence (DNA): TGTGCCAGCAGCGTAGGCCCCGGGGAAAACATTCAGTACTTC.

This clone was seen a handful of times. The V and J genes are TRBV6-5 and TRBJ1-3; D uncertain. Germline values: CDR1 MNHEY, CDR2 SVGAGI. The V end was cut by 10 bases, the J end by 0 bases, with 13 bases between. This CDR3 is 14 amino acids long. The CDR3 nucleotides read TGTGCCACCATGGGAGCGAACTCTGGAAACACCATATATTTT. Translation gives CATMGANSGNTIYF.

The chain joins TRBV5-1 to TRBJ2-3, with 13 bases identical to TRBD2. Germline values: CDR1 SGHRS, CDR2 YFSETQ. With 4 bases clipped from V and 5 bases from J, the junction kept 4 bases outside the gene matches. This CDR3 has 15 residues. CDR3 loop: CASSPGLAGQDTQYF. The CDR3 region has the DNA TGCGCCAGCAGCCCGGGACTAGCGGGGCAAGATACGCAGTATTTT.

This rearrangement joins TRBV7-2 to TRBJ1-1, with D unresolved. The CDR3 spans 13 residues. V lost 6 bases and J 5 bases, leaving 13 bases between the germline ends. The germline V gene encodes CDR1 SGHTA and CDR2 FQGNSA. CDR3 sequence reads: CASSPWTGTEAFF. The CDR3 bases are TGTGCCAGCAGTCCGTGGACGGGAACTGAAGCTTTCTTT.

The V and J genes are TRBV19 and TRBJ1-1; D ambiguous. This CDR3 is built from 14 residues. Germline loops: CDR1 LNHDA, CDR2 SQIVND (reference sequence). V was pared by 3 bases and J by 1 base, with 9 bases between. In nucleotides, the CDR3 is TGTGCCAGTAGTATTTCTGCCAGGAACACTGAAGCTTTCTTT. Residues: CASSISARNTEAFF.

The chain carries TRBV19 and TRBJ2-1; possibly TRBD2 for D (6 bases). Germline CDR1 reads LNHDA; CDR2 reads SQIVND (reference sequence). Trimming removed 0 bases at V and 3 bases at J, with 9 bases between. This CDR3 spans 15 amino acids. CDR3 amino acids: CASSIDRDFYNEQFF. In DNA, the CDR3 is TGTGCCAGTAGTATAGATCGGGACTTCTACAATGAGCAGTTCTTC.

CDR3 protein: CASSLGLGRKSYNEQFF. CDR3 nucleotide sequence: TGTGCCAGCAGCCTCGGCCTGGGGCGGAAATCCTACAATGAGCAGTTCTTC. The J gene is TRBJ2-1, the V gene TRBV5-6, with D tentatively TRBD1 (5 bases). CDR3 length: 17 residues. Germline assignment: CDR1 SGHDT and CDR2 YYEEEE. V was cut by 4 bases and J by 1 base, with 18 bases left in between.

This clone was seen only once. This chain links TRBV15 with TRBJ1-4; 9 positions agree with TRBD1. In germline, CDR1 is LNHNV, CDR2 YYDKDF (reference sequence). The J segment lost 5 bases and the V segment lost 1 base, leaving 8 bases of the junction unmatched. CDR3 length: 17 residues. In DNA, the CDR3 is TGTGCCACCAGCAGAGGACCCCTGACAGGGGGAAATGAAAAACTGTTTTTT. Its translation is CATSRGPLTGGNEKLFF.

V gene TRBV5-4 combines with J gene TRBJ2-1; 9 nucleotides match TRBD2. The CDR3 totals 16 residues. V shed 0 bases, J shed 5 bases, and the junction held 6 bases outside the gene matches. Germline CDR1 is SGHNT and CDR2 is YYREEE (reference sequence). CDR3 bases: TGTGCCAGCAGCTTGGCACGGTCTAGCGGGAACAATGAGCAGTTCTTC. Translated, it gives CASSLARSSGNNEQFF.

For the CDR3, the DNA is TGCGCCAGCAGCCAAGAACCAGGATCTAACTATGGCTACACCTTC. It specifies CASSQEPGSNYGYTF. The genes are TRBV4-1 and TRBJ1-2; D is ambiguous. Trimming stripped 0 bases from V and 0 bases from J, with 8 bases between. CDR1 is MGHRA and CDR2 is YSYEKL in the germline V gene. CDR3 length: 15 amino acids.

CDR3 residues: CASSVGGRSYEQYF. In DNA, the CDR3 is TGCGCCAGCAGCGTAGGGGGAAGATCCTACGAGCAGTACTTC. This chain joins TRBV5-1 and TRBJ2-7, with D maybe TRBD1 (6 bases). With 4 bases removed from V and 1 base from J, the gap between germline ends came to 12 bases. Germline values: CDR1 SGHRS, CDR2 YFSETQ. The CDR3 sequence is 14 residues long.

The CDR3, as DNA: TGTGCCAGCAGTTTTTCTCGGGGGGACACCGCCTACGAGCAGTACTTC. Translating gives CASSFSRGDTAYEQYF. The V call is TRBV27, the J call TRBJ2-7; D might be TRBD2 (7 bases). This CDR3 comprises 16 residues. V gave up 3 bases and J gave up 2 bases, with 17 bases separating them. CDR1 and CDR2 from the germline V gene are MNHEY and SMNVEV (reference sequence).

This clone was seen more than once but under ten times. The chain combines TRBV5-1 with TRBJ2-7; 11 bases match TRBD1. Germline assignment: CDR1 SGHRS and CDR2 YFSETQ. V lost 3 bases and J lost 3; bases outside the gene matches: 5. This CDR3 is 15 amino acids long. CDR3 DNA: TGCGCCAGCAGCTCCGGGACAGGGGGATTCTACGAGCAGTACTTC. Translation: CASSSGTGGFYEQYF.

The chain joins TRBV14 to TRBJ2-2, with D possibly matching TRBD1 (6 bases). Germline CDR1 is SGHDN and CDR2 is FVKESK. The CDR3 covers 17 residues. V lost 4 bases and J lost 2, with 17 bases in between. This CDR3 is CASSRTRDTSNTGELFF. The CDR3 DNA reads TGTGCCAGCAGCCGTACCCGGGACACCTCCAACACCGGGGAGCTGTTTTTT.

This rearrangement joins TRBV10-3 to TRBJ2-7; maybe TRBD1 (6 bases). CDR3 length: 13 residues. Germline CDR1 is ENHRY and CDR2 is SYGVKD. Between the trimmed V and J ends, which lost 3 bases and 8 bases, there was a span of 14 bases. The CDR3 region is CAISDVRGGKQYF. The CDR3 DNA sequence: TGTGCCATCAGTGATGTCAGGGGCGGAAAGCAGTACTTC.

As to this clone: The germline gene is not matched at one end of the junction; a read error may be the cause. The V gene is TRBV5-6, the J gene TRBJ2-7, with D perhaps matching TRBD2 (6 bases). CDR3 size: 12 residues. Looked up from germline, CDR1 is SGHDT and CDR2 is YYEEEE. CDR3 in amino acids: CASSLGGGTDHF. The CDR3, as DNA: TGTGCCAGCAGCTTGGGTGGGGGGACGGACCACTTC.